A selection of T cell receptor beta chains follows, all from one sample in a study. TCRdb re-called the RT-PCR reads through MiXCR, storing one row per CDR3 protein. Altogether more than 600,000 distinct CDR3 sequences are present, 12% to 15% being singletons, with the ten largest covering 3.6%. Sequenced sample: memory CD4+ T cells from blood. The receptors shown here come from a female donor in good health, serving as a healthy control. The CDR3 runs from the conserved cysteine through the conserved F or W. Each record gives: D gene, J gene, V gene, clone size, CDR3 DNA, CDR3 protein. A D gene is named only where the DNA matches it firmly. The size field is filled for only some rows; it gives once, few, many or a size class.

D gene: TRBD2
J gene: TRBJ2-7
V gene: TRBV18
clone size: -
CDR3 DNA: TGTGCCAGCTCACCGCCCGGGAGGGCCCACGAGCAGTACTTC
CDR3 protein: CASSPPGRAHEQYF

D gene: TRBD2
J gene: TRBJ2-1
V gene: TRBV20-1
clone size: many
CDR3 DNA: TGCAGTGCTCCCAGACTAGCGGGAGCCTACAATGAGCAGTTCTTC
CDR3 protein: CSAPRLAGAYNEQFF

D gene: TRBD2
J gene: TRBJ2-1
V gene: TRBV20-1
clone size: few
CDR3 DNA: TGCAGTGCTGCGAGAGGGGCTAGCGGGAGTGGTGAGCAGTTCTTC
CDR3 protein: CSAARGASGSGEQFF

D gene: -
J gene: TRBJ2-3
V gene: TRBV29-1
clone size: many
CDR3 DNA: TGCAGCGTTGAGGCGGTCCGCACAGATACGCAGTATTTT
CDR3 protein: CSVEAVRTDTQYF

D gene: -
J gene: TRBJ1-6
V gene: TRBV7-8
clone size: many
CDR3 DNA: TGTGCCAGCAAGCTTAATGGGCAGGGGCCTTCGGCCCTCCACTTT
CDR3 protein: CASKLNGQGPSALHF

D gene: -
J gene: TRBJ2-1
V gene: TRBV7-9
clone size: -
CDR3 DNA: TGTGCCAGCAGCTTAGAATCAGGGCCGCCGGCGAATGAGCAGTTCTTC
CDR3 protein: CASSLESGPPANEQFF

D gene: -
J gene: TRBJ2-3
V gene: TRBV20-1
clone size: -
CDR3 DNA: TGCAGTGCTGGGGATCCCAGGGGAGGGGGTACGCAGTATTTT
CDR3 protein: CSAGDPRGGGTQYF

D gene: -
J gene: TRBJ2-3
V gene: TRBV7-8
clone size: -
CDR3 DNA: TGTGCCAGCAGCCCAATAGGAGGGGGGTCCACAGATACGCAGTATTTT
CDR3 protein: CASSPIGGGSTDTQYF

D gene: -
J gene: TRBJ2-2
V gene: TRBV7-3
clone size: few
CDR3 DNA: TGTGCCAGCAGGGACACCCTCGGGGAGCTGTTTTTT
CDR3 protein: CASRDTLGELFF

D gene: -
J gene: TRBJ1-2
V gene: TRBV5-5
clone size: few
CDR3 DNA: TGTGCCAGCACTCTACAGGGATCGGAGTATGGCTACACCTTC
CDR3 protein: CASTLQGSEYGYTF

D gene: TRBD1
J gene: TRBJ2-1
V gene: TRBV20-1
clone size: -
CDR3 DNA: TGCAGTGCCCCGGACAGGGGCGTGTCCTACAATGAGCAGTTCTTC
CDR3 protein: CSAPDRGVSYNEQFF

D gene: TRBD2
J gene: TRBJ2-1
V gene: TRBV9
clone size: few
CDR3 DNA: TGTGCCAGCAGCGTAGGTGAGGGAGGGCCTGGCGTGCAGTTCTTC
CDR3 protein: CASSVGEGGPGVQFF

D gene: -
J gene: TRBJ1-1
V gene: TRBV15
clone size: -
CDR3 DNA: TGTGCCTCCTGGGGGACGAACATGAACACTGAAGCTTTCTTT
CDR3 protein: CASWGTNMNTEAFF

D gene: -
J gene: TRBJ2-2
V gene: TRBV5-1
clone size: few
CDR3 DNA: TGCGCCAGCAGCTTCCAGAACACCGGGGAGCTGTTTTTT
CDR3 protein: CASSFQNTGELFF

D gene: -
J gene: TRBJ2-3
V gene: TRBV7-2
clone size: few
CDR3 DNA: TGTGCCAGCAGCCCAGTTCCTTGGGGTGGGGGGCGTACAGATACGCAGTATTTT
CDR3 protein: CASSPVPWGGGRTDTQYF

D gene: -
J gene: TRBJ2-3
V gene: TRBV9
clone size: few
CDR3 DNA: TGTGCCAGCAGCACCCCAGTGTATGCAGATACGCAGTATTTT
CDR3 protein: CASSTPVYADTQYF

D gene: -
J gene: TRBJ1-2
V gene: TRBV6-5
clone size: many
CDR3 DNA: TGTGCCAGCAGTTACGAGGGGCGAAATGGCTACACCTTC
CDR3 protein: CASSYEGRNGYTF

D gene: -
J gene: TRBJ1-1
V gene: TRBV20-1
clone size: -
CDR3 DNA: TGCAGTGCTCGCGTCGTTACCAGCGCCTGGGAAGCTTTCTTT
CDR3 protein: CSARVVTSAWEAFF

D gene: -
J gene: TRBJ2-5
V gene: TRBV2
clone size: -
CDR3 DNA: TGTGCCAGCAGGAGACTACAAGAGACCCAGTACTTC
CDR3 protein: CASRRLQETQYF

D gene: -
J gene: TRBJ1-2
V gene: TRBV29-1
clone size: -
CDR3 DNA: TGCAGCGTTGCGGGAAACTATGGCTACACCTTC
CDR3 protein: CSVAGNYGYTF

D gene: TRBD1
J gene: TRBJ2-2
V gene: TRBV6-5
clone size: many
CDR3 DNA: TGTGCCAGCAGTTATCGAGACAGGGTCACTGGGGAGCTGTTTTTT
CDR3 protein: CASSYRDRVTGELFF

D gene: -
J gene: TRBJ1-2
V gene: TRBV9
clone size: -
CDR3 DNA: TGTGCCAGCAGCCCGCCCACAGGGTATGGCTACACCTTC
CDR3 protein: CASSPPTGYGYTF

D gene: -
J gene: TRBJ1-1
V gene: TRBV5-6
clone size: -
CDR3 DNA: TGTGCCAGCAGCTTGTCTGGGGGCTGGTACACTGAAGCTTTCTTT
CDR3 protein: CASSLSGGWYTEAFF

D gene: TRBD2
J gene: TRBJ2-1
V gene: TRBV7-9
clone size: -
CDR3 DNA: TGTGCCAGCAGCTCCCGGGAGGGTACAGCCCTCCTCCTGCTCTTC
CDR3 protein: CASSSREGTALLLLF

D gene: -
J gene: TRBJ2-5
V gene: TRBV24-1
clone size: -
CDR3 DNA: TGTGCCACCAGTGACTCCGGACAGTCCACTCAAGAGACCCAGTACTTC
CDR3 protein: CATSDSGQSTQETQYF